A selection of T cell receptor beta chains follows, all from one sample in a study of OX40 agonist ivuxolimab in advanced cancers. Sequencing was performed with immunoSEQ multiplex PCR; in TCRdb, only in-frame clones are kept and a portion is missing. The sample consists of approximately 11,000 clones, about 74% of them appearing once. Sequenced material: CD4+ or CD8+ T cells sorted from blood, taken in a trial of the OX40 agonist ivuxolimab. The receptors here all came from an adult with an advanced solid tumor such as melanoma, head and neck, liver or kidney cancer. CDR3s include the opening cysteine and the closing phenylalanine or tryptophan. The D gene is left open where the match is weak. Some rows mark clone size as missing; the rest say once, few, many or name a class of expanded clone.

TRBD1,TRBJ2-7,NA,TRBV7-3,CASSLTLGTDYEQYF,TGTGCCAGCAGCTTAACGTTAGGGACAGATTACGAGCAGTACTTC
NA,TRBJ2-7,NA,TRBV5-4,CASSLGYEQYF,TGTGCCAGCAGTCTAGGCTACGAGCAGTACTTC
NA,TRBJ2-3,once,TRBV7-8,CASSFWTTGGTDTQYF,TGTGCCAGCAGCTTTTGGACCACCGGAGGCACAGATACGCAGTATTTT
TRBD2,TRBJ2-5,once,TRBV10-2,CASSETGLAGVWETQYF,TGCGCCAGCAGTGAGACCGGACTAGCGGGAGTTTGGGAGACCCAGTACTTC
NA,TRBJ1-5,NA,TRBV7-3,CASSLTDHQPQHF,TGTGCCAGCAGCTTAACCGACCATCAGCCCCAGCATTTT
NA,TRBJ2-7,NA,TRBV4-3,CASSQDPNLYYEQYF,TGCGCCAGCAGCCAAGATCCCAACTTATACTACGAGCAGTACTTC
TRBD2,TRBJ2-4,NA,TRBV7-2,CASSPSSGSIRNIQYF,TGTGCCAGCAGCCCCTCTAGCGGGAGTATTAGGAACATTCAGTACTTC
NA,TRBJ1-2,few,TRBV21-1,CASSKGFRGPNWRGYTF,TGTGCCAGCAGCAAAGGGTTTCGGGGACCGAACTGGCGGGGCTACACCTTC
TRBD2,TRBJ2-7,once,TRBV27,CASSAWTSGAYEQYF,TGTGCCAGCAGTGCTTGGACTAGCGGGGCTTACGAGCAGTACTTC
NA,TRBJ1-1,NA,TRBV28,CASKRRGLADTLLNTEAFF,TGTGCCAGTAAGAGGAGGGGACTAGCCGATACTCTTTTGAACACTGAAGCTTTCTTT
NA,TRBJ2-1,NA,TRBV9,CASSFLTRWGENEQFF,TGTGCCAGCAGCTTCCTCACCCGCTGGGGTGAAAATGAGCAGTTCTTC
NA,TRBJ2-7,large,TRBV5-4,CASTPEGDSYEQYF,TGTGCCAGCACCCCGGAAGGGGACTCCTACGAGCAGTACTTC
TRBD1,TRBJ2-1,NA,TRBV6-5,CASSETGGGFSEQFF,TGTGCCAGCAGCGAGACAGGGGGTGGATTTAGTGAGCAGTTCTTC
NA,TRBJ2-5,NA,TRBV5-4,CASSSIDETQYF,TGTGCCAGCAGCAGCATCGATGAGACCCAGTACTTC
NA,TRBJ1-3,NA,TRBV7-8,CASSPTGREYSGNTIYF,TGTGCCAGCAGCCCGACTGGGAGAGAGTACTCTGGAAACACCATATATTTT
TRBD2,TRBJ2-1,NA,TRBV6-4,CASSLAGDYNEQFF,TGTGCCAGCAGTCTAGCGGGTGACTACAATGAGCAGTTCTTC
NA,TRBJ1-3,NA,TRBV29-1,CSVAFSGNTIYF,TGCAGCGTTGCCTTCTCTGGAAACACCATATATTTT
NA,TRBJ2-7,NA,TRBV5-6,CASSGIGGLYGQYF,TGTGCCAGCTCCGGGATTGGGGGGTTATACGGGCAGTACTTC
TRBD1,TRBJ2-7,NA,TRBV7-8,CASSLAAGGTYEQYF,TGTGCCAGCAGCTTAGCGGCAGGGGGCACCTACGAGCAGTACTTC
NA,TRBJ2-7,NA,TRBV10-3,CAIRGGGYEQYF,TGTGCCATCAGGGGAGGGGGCTACGAGCAGTACTTC
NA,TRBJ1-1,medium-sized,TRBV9,CASSNEGGNTEAFF,TGTGCCAGCAGCAACGAGGGGGGGAACACTGAAGCTTTCTTT
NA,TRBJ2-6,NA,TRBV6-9,CASSYTMLRQSRANVLTF,TGTGCCAGCAGTTATACAATGTTACGACAAAGTCGGGCCAACGTCCTGACTTTC
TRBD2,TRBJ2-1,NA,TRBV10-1,CASSDPSGRGDNEQFF,TGCGCCAGCAGTGACCCTAGCGGGAGGGGAGACAATGAGCAGTTCTTC
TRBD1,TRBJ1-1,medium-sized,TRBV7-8,CASSLDAGTGPFNTEAFF,TGTGCCAGCAGCTTAGATGCCGGGACAGGACCTTTTAACACTGAAGCTTTCTTT
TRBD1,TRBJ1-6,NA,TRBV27,CASTLRGNYNSPLHF,TGTGCCAGCACCCTCAGGGGGAACTATAATTCACCCCTCCACTTT
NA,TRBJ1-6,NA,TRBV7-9,CASSLAFSVSPLHF,TGTGCCAGCAGCTTAGCGTTTTCGGTTTCACCCCTCCACTTT